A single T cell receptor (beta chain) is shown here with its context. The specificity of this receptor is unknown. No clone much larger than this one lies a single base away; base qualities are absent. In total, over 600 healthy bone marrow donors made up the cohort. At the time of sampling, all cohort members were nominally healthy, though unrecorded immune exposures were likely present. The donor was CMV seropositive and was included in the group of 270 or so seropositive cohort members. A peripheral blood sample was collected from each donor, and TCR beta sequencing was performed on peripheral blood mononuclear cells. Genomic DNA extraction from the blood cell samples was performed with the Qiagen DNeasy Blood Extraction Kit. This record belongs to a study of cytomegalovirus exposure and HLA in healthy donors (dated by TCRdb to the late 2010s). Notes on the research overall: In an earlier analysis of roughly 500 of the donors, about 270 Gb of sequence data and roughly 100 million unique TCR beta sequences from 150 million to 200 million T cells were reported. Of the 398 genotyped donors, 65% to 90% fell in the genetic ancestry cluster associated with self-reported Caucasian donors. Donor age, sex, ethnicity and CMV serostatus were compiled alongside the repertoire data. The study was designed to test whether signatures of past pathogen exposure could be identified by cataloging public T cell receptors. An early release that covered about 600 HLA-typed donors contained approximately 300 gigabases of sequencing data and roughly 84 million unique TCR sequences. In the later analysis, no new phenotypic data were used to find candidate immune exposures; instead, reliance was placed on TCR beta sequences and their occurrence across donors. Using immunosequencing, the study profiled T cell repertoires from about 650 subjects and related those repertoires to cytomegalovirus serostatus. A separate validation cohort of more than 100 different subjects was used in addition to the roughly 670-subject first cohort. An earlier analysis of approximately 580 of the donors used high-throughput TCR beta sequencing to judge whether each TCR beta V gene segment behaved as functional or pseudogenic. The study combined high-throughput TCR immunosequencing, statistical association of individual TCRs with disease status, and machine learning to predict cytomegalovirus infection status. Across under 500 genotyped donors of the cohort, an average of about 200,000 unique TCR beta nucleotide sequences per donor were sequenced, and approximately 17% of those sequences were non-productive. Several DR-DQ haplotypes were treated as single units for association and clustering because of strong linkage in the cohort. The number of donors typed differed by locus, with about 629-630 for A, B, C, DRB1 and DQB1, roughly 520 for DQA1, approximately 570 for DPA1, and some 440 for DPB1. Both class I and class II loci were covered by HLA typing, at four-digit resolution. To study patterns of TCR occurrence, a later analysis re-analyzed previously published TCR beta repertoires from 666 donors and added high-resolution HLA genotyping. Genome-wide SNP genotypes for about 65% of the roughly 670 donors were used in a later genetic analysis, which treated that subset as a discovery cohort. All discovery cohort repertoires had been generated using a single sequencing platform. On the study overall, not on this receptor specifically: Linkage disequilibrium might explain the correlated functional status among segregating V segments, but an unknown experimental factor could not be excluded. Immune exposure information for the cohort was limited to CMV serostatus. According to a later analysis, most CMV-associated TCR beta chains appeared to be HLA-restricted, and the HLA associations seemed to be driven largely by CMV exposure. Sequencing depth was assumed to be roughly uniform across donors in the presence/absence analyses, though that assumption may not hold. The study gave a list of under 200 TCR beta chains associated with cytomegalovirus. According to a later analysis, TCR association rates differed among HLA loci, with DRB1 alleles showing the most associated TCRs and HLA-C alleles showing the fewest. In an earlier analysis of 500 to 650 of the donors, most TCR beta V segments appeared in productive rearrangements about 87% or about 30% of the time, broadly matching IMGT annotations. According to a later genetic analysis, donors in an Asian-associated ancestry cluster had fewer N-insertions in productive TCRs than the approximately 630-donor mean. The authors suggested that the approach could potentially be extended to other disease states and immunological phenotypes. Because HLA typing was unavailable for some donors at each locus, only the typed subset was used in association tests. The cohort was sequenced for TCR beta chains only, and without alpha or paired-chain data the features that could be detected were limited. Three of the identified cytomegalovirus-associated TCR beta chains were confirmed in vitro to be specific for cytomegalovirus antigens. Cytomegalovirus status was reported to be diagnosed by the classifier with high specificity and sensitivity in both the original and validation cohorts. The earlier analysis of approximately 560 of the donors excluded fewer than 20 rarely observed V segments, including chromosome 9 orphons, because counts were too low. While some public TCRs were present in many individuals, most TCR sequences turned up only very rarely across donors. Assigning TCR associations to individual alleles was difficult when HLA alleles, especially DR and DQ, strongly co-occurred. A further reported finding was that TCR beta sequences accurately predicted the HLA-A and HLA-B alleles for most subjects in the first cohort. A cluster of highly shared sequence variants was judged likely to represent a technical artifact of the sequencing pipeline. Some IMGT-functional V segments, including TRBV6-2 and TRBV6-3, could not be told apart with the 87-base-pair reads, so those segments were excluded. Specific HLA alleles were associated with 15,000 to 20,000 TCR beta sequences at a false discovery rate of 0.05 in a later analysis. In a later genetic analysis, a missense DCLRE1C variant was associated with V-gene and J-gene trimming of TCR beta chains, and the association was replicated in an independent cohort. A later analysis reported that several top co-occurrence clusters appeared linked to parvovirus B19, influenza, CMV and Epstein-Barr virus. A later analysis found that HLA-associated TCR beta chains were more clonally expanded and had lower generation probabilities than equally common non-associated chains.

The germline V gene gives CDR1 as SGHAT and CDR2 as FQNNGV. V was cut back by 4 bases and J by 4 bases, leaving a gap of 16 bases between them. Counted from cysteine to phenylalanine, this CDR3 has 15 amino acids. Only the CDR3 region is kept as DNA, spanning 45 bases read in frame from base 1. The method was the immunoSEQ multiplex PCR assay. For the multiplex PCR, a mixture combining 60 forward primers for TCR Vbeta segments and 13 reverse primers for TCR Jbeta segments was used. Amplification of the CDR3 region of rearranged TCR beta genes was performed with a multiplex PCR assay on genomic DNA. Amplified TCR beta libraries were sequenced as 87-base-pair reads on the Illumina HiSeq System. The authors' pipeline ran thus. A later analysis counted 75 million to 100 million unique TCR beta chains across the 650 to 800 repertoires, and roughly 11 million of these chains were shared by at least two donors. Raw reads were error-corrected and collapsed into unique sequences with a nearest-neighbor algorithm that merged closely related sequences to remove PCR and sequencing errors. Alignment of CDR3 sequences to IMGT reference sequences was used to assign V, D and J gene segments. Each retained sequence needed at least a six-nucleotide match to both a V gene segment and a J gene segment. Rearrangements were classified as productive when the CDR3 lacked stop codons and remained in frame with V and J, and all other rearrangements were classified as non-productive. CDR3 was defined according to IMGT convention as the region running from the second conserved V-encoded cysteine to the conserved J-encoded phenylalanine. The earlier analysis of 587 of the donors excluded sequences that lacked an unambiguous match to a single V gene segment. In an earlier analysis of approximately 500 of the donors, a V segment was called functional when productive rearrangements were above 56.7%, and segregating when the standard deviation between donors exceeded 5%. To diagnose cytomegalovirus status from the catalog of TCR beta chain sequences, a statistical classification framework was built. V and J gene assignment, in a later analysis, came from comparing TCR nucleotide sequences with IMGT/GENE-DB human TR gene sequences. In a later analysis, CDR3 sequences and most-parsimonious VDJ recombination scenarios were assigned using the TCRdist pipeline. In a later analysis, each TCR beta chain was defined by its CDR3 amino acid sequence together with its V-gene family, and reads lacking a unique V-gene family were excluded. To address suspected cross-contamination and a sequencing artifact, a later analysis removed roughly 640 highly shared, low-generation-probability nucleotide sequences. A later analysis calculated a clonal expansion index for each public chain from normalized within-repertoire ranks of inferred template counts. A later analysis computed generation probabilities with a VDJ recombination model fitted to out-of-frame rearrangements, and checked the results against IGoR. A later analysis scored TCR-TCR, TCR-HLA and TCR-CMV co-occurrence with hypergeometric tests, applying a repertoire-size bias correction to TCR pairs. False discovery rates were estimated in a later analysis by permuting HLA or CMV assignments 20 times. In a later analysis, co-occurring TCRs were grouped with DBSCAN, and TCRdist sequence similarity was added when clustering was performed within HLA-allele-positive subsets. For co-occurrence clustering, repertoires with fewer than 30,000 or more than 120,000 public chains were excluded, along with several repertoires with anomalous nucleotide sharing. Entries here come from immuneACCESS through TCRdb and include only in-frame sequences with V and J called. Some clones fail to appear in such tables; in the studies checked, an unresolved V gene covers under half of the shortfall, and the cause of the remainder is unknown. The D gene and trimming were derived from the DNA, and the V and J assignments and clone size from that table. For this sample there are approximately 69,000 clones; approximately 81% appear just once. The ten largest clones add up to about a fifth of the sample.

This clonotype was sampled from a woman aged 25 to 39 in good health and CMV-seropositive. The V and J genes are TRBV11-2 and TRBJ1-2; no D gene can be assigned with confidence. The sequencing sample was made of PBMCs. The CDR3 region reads CASSSNFGEGYGYTF. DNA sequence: TGTGCCAGCAGCTCCAACTTCGGGGAAGGCTATGGCTACACCTTC.